This TCR beta chain was documented in a study of regulatory T cells in long-lasting Graves disease. The sample's time point: newly diagnosed GD, antithyroid drugs for less than 3 months. PBMCs were the source of the RNA used for TCR sequencing. Library construction for TCR beta used iRepertoire HTBI primers and Arm-PCR of CDR3 regions. A single record per CDR3 protein comes from TCRdb applying MiXCR to the multiplex PCR reads. The sample includes under 250,000 distinct CDR3 sequences, roughly 19% seen only once; the top ten take about 12%. This clonotype was observed many times. Looked up from germline, CDR1 is WNHNN and CDR2 is SYGVQD (reference sequence). The ends lost 6 bases at V and 8 bases at J; junction bases unmatched: 15. CDR3 size: 17 residues. The same data also went into a second study, on T cells in Graves' hyperthyroidism and ophthalmopathy.

The chain recombines TRBV10-1 with TRBJ1-6; 8 nucleotides agree with TRBD1. This sample comprised peripheral blood mononuclear cells (PBMCs), obtained at new diagnosis, from a patient treated with antithyroid drugs. This clonotype was obtained from a woman aged 30 to 39 with Graves disease. CDR3 region: CASRVATSTGVDSPLHF. CDR3 in DNA: TGCGCCAGCAGAGTAGCTACATCGACAGGGGTAGATTCACCCCTCCACTTT.